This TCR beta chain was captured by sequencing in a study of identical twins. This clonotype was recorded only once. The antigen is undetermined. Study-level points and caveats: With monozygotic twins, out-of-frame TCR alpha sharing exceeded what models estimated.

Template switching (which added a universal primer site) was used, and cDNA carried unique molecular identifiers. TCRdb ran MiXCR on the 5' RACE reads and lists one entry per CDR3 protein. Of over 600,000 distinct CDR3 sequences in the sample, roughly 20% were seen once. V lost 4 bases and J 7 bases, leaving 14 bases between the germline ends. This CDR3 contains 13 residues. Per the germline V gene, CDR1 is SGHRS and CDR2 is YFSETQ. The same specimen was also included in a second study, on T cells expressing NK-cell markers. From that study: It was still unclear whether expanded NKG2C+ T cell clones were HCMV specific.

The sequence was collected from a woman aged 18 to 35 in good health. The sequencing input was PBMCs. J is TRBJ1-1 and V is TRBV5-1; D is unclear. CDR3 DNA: TGCGCCAGCAGCATGCGACAAACGGGTGAAGCTTTCTTT. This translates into CASSMRQTGEAFF.